This note documents a single T cell receptor beta chain sequence. Its antigen is unknown. V lost 4 bases and J lost 4; bases outside the gene matches: 7. The germline CDR1 and CDR2 sequences are SGDLS and YYNGEE. CDR3 length: 15 residues. This entry comes from a study of T cell responses to AZD1222 COVID-19 vaccine. Whole-study results and caveats: Just a handful of AZD1222 recipients tested seropositive at baseline. Spike-specific TCR breadth rose after two AZD1222 doses, and depth rose as well.

The assay was immunoSEQ multiplex PCR, and TCRdb's table has in-frame clones only and misses some. The sample has about 120,000 clones, more than 75% seen once. The TCR sequence derives from an adult in good health. Sequences were derived from peripheral blood, sampled on day 0 of AZD1222 vaccination. The chain couples TRBV9 to TRBJ2-2; 7 bases line up with TRBD1. The CDR3 sequence: CASSWGQLSTGELFF. The CDR3 bases are TGTGCCAGCAGCTGGGGACAGTTGAGCACCGGGGAGCTGTTTTTT.